One and the same sample provided the 10 T cell receptor beta chains below, sequenced in a study of identical twins. TCRdb re-called the 5' RACE reads with MiXCR, one entry per CDR3 protein. Of hundreds of thousands of distinct CDR3 sequences listed, around 6% are singletons. The sample was naive T cells sorted from blood. The receptors were gathered from a man aged 18 to 29 in good health.

This clonotype was counted a few times. The chain combines TRBV3-1 with TRBJ2-1; D not certain. This CDR3 comprises 14 residues. V lost 4 bases, J lost 5 bases, and 12 bases lay in between. Germline V gene lookup returns CDR1 LGHDT and CDR2 YNNKEL (reference sequence). DNA for the CDR3: TGTGCCAGCAGCCCCATCCCGATACACAATGAGCAGTTCTTC. It specifies CASSPIPIHNEQFF.

This clonotype showed up many times. The chain carries TRBV11-2 and TRBJ2-2; D may match TRBD1 or TRBD2 (5 bases each). V dropped 9 bases and J dropped 8 bases, with 13 bases sitting between them. Germline V gives CDR1 SGHAT, CDR2 FQNNGV. This CDR3 spans 12 amino acids. CDR3 in amino acids: CARGEGVGELFF. DNA for the CDR3: TGTGCCAGGGGGGAAGGAGTTGGGGAGCTGTTTTTT.

This clonotype has ten or more counts. The chain recombines TRBV25-1 with TRBJ1-5; D not resolved. The CDR3 runs to 14 residues. Trimming shortened V by 1 base and J by 0 bases, and 4 bases separated the two germline ends. From germline, CDR1 is MGHDK and CDR2 SYGVNS. CDR3 in DNA: TGTGCCAGCAGTGAATCAGGTAGCAATCAGCCCCAGCATTTT. This sequence encodes CASSESGSNQPQHF.

This clonotype was observed many times. V gene TRBV7-2 combines with J gene TRBJ2-5; TRBD1 matches 10 bases. V shed 3 bases, J shed 5 bases, and the junction held 6 bases outside the gene matches. Germline V CDR1 and CDR2: SGHTA, FQGNSA. CDR3 length: 15 amino acids. Here the CDR3 reads CASSLVTGGVETQYF. CDR3 DNA: TGTGCCAGCAGCTTGGTGACAGGGGGCGTCGAGACCCAGTACTTC. Full variable domain (remainder filled in from reference TRBV7-2 and TRBJ2-5): GAGVSQSPSNKVTEKGKDVELRCDPISGHTALYWYRQSLGQGLEFLIYFQGNSAPDKSGLPSDRFSAERTGGSVSTLTIQRTQQEDSAVYLCASSLVTGGVETQYFGPGTRLLVL.

This clonotype has ten or more counts. The rearrangement links TRBV20-1 to TRBJ2-3; either TRBD1 or TRBD2 may fit D (5 bases each). CDR1 DFQATT and CDR2 SNEGSKA come from the germline V gene (reference sequence). Trimming cost V 5 bases and J 2 bases, with 11 bases left between them. CDR3 length: 13 residues. The CDR3 DNA reads TGCAGTGCTTGGGGACCAAACACAGATACGCAGTATTTT. Its protein is CSAWGPNTDTQYF.

The chain couples TRBV18 to TRBJ2-5; D could derive from TRBD1 or TRBD2 (5 bases each). The CDR3 length is 12 residues. Germline V gene sequence: CDR1 KGHSH, CDR2 LQKENI. V was shortened by 3 bases and J by 12 bases, with 14 bases between the two germline ends. CDR3 DNA sequence: TGTGCCAGCTCACCTGTCCGGGGCGCAGAGTACTTC. Translating gives CASSPVRGAEYF.

At least ten counts were recorded for this clonotype. The gene calls are TRBV5-1 and TRBJ2-1; no clear D. The V end lost 0 bases, the J end lost 13 bases, and 17 bases lay between the germline ends. This CDR3 has 14 amino acids. Germline lookup yields CDR1 SGHRS and CDR2 YFSETQ. The CDR3 here is CASSLAAAGTFQFF. DNA for the CDR3: TGCGCCAGCAGCTTGGCCGCGGCAGGAACATTCCAGTTCTTC.

This clonotype was seen at least ten times. The chain recombines TRBV6-1 with TRBJ2-3, with D perhaps TRBD2 (5 bases). The germline gives CDR1 MNHNS, CDR2 SASEGT. The CDR3 consists of 16 residues. V lost 5 bases and J 0 bases, leaving 15 bases between the germline ends. In nucleotides, the CDR3 is TGTGCCAGCAGTACAATCTCGGGCGGGAGCACAGATACGCAGTATTTT. Protein: CASSTISGGSTDTQYF.

The chain joins TRBV12-3 or TRBV12-4 to TRBJ2-1, with D perhaps TRBD2 (5 bases). The CDR3 consists of 15 residues. V was clipped by 4 bases and J by 8 bases, with 18 bases between them. DNA of the CDR3: TGTGCCAGCAGTTCACGACACGGGGTGGCAGATGAGCAGTTCTTC. It yields the protein CASSSRHGVADEQFF.

The chain is built from TRBV10-3 and TRBJ2-7, with 12 bases lining up with TRBD1. V lost 6 bases, J lost 0 bases, and 6 bases stayed unmatched. CDR3 length: 16 amino acids. Germline V gene lookup returns CDR1 ENHRY and CDR2 SYGVKD. CDR3 nucleotides: TGTGCCATCAGCTCCTTGGGACAGGGGGCCTCCTACGAGCAGTACGTC. It codes for CAISSLGQGASYEQYV.